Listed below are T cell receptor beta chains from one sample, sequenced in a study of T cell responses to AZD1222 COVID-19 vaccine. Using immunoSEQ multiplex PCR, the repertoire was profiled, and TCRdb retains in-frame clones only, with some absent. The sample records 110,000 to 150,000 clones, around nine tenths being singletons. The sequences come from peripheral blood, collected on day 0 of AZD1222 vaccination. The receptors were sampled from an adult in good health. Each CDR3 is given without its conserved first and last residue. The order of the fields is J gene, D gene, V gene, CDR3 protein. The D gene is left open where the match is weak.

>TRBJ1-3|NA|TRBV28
ASSFRESSGNTIY
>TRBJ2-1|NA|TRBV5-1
ASSLKGVDEQF
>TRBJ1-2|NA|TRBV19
ASTIIQGANYGYT
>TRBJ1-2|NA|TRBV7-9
ASSLEPFYGYT
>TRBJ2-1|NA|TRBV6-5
ASRPLRAAGQF
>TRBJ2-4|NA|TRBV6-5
ASSLANIQY
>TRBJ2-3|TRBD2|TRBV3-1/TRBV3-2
ASSQALAGVGNTQY
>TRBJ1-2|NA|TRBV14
ASSQTGGGFGYT
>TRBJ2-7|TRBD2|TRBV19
ATNVGAGGPYEQY
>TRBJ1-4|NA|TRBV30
AWSRGSTPQEKLF
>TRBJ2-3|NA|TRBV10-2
ASEGGTDTQY
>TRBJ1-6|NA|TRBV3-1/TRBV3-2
ASSTHGTSSFGSPLH
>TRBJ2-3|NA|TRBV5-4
ASSLAGALTQY
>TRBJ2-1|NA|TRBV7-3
ASRVSGNINEQF
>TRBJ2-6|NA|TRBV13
ASSVNRGLGANVLT
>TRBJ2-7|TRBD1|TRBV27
ASSLDSGTATYEQY
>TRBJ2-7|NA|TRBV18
ASPPGRTAEQY
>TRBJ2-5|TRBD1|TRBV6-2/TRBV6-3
ASSLRDRDRKTQY
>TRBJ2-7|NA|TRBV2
ASSQGLYEQY
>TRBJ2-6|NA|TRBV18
ASSQSSGANVLT
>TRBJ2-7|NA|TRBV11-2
ASSWSYEQY
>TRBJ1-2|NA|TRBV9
ASSVGYGYT
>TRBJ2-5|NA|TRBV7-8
ASSLVVGRGETQY
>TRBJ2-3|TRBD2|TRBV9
ASSVKTGTSSADTQY
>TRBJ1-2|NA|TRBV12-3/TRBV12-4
ASSRGGRVGYT
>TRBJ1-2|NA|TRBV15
ATSRPDRLYGYT
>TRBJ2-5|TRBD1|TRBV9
ASSTRDRVRETQY
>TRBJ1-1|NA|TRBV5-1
ASSLERARNTEAF
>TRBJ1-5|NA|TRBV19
ATRQVIGEPQH
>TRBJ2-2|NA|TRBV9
ASSPRPSNTGELF
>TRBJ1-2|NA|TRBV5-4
ASSTTLGVTYGYT
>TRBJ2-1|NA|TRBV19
ASSTPLMGQLQF
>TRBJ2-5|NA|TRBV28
ASSDSGVRETQY
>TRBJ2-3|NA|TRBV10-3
AISDSGGPTDTQY
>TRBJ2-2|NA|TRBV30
AWSALAGGTGELF